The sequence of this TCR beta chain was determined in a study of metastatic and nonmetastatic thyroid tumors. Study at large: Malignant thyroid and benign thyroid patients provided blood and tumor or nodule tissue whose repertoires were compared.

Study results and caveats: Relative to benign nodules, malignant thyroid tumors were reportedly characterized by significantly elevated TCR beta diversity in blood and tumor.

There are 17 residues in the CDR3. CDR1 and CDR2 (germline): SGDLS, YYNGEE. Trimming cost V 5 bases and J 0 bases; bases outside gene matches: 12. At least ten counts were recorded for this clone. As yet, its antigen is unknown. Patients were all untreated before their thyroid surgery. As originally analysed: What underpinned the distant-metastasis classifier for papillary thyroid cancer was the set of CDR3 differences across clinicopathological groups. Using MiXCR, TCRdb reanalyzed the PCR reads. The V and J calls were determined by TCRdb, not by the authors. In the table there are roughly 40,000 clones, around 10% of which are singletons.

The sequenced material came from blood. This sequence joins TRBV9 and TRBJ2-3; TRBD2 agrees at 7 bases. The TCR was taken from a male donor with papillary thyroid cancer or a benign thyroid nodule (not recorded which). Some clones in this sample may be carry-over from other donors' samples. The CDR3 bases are TGTGCCAGCAGTCCGTTGTTGAGGCGGGGGAGCACAGATACGCAGTATTTT. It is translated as CASSPLLRRGSTDTQYF.